Below, 31 T cell receptor beta chains from the same sample are listed, as sequenced in a study of T cell changes during pregnancy in multiple sclerosis. Using immunoSEQ multiplex PCR, the repertoire was profiled, and TCRdb retains in-frame clones only, with some absent. This table holds roughly 20,000 clones, roughly nine tenths found once. The sample here was CD8+ T cells from peripheral blood mononuclear cells, taken in the third trimester of pregnancy. All receptors come from a female donor in good health, enrolled as a control in a pregnancy study.

V gene TRBV10-1 combines with J gene TRBJ2-2, with D maybe TRBD1 (5 bases). Looked up from germline, CDR1 is WNHNN and CDR2 is SYGVQD (reference sequence). This CDR3 has 14 amino acids. Deletions cut 5 bases from V and 8 bases from J, with 15 bases between. The CDR3 spells CASSPPGKGGELFF. The CDR3, as DNA: TGCGCCAGCAGTCCCCCAGGGAAGGGAGGGGAGCTGTTTTTT.

This chain links TRBV19 with TRBJ1-2; 7 nucleotides match TRBD1. Germline CDR1 LNHDA, CDR2 SQIVND (reference sequence). The CDR3 totals 15 residues. J was trimmed by 3 bases and V by 3 bases; bases with no gene match: 7. CDR3 bases: TGTGCCAGTAGTATCCAAACAGGGGCGCACTATGGCTACACCTTC. Translation: CASSIQTGAHYGYTF.

The chain carries TRBV12-5 and TRBJ1-5, with D possibly TRBD1 on 5 matching bases. V was shortened by 6 bases and J by 0 bases, with 12 bases between the two germline ends. The germline V gene has CDR1 LGHNT and CDR2 FRNRAP. This CDR3 has 15 residues. Written as DNA, the CDR3 is TGTGCTAGTGGGGCTACAGGAAGTAGCAATCAGCCCCAGCATTTT. This sequence encodes CASGATGSSNQPQHF. The variable domain in full, with the rest retrieved from reference TRBV12-5 and TRBJ1-5, is DARVTQTPRHKVTEMGQEVTMRCQPILGHNTVFWYRQTMMQGLELLAYFRNRAPLDDSGMPKDRFSAEMPDATLATLKIQPSEPRDSAVYFCASGATGSSNQPQHFGDGTRLSIL.

The chain carries TRBV11-3 and TRBJ2-7; 7 bases fit TRBD2. The CDR3 contains 15 residues. V lost 2 bases and J lost 7; bases outside the gene matches: 11. Germline values: CDR1 SGHNT, CDR2 YENEEA. As DNA, the CDR3 is TGTGCCAGCAGCTTAACGACTAGCCAACTGGGGGAGCAGTACTTC. Translation: CASSLTTSQLGEQYF.

This chain links TRBV5-1 with TRBJ1-1; 7 positions match TRBD1. Germline lookup yields CDR1 SGHRS and CDR2 YFSETQ. The CDR3 runs to 14 residues. V lost 1 base and J lost 4; bases outside the gene matches: 4. In DNA form, the CDR3 reads TGCGCCAGCAGCTTGTCAGGGGGAGCCACTGAAGCTTTCTTT. This sequence encodes CASSLSGGATEAFF.

This chain links TRBV9 with TRBJ1-3, with unresolved D. Per germline, CDR1 SGDLS and CDR2 YYNGEE. V lost 3 bases and J lost 0, with 4 bases in between. The CDR3 contains 13 residues. CDR3 sequence reads: CASSDTSGNTIYF. CDR3 in DNA: TGTGCCAGCAGCGACACCTCTGGAAACACCATATATTTT.

The J gene is TRBJ1-3, the V gene TRBV27; the match to TRBD1 covers 7 bases. The germline gives CDR1 MNHEY, CDR2 SMNVEV (reference sequence). The CDR3 spans 14 residues. Germline trimming cut 5 bases from V and 2 bases from J; bases unmatched to any gene: 3. CDR3 loop: CASSNRGTGNTIYF. The CDR3 DNA sequence: TGTGCCAGCAGTAACAGGGGTACTGGAAACACCATATATTTT.

The chain employs TRBV7-9 and TRBJ1-5; 7 nucleotides line up with TRBD1. Germline assignment: CDR1 SEHNR and CDR2 FQNEAQ (reference sequence). The CDR3 loop spans 16 amino acids. The V segment lost 5 bases and the J segment 3 bases; nucleotides outside the gene matches: 10. CDR3 sequence reads: CASSRTGLRPNQPQHF. As DNA, the CDR3 is TGTGCCAGCAGCCGGACAGGCCTGAGACCCAATCAGCCCCAGCATTTT.

This clone is medium-sized. CDR3 DNA: TGTGCCAGCCAAAGTACTTCCGACAGTATGAATGGCTACACCTTC. This codes for CASQSTSDSMNGYTF. The chain carries TRBV6-1 and TRBJ1-2; maybe TRBD1 (5 bases). Per the germline V gene, CDR1 is MNHNS and CDR2 is SASEGT. The CDR3 runs 15 residues. The germline V and J ends were trimmed by 8 bases and 6 bases, with 22 bases remaining between them.

This clone was seen a single time. This chain joins TRBV7-9 and TRBJ1-4, with 7 positions matching TRBD1. The V segment lost 5 bases and the J segment 5 bases; nucleotides outside the gene matches: 2. From germline, CDR1 is SEHNR and CDR2 FQNEAQ (reference sequence). The CDR3 covers 13 residues. CDR3 sequence (DNA): TGTGCCAGCAGCGGGACAGAGAATGAAAAACTGTTTTTT. Translation: CASSGTENEKLFF.

The chain is built from TRBV7-9 and TRBJ2-7; 12 bases fit TRBD2. This CDR3 has 16 residues. V was clipped by 5 bases and J by 3 bases; unmatched bases: 8. CDR1 is SEHNR and CDR2 is FQNEAQ in the germline V gene (reference sequence). DNA of the CDR3: TGTGCCAGCAGCCCGTGGACTAGCGGGGTTTTCTACGAGCAGTACTTC. As protein: CASSPWTSGVFYEQYF.

The V gene is TRBV5-4, the J gene TRBJ2-7, with 9 bases fitting TRBD1. The trim removed 5 bases at V and 6 bases at J, leaving 9 bases unmatched. From germline, CDR1 is SGHNT and CDR2 YYREEE (reference sequence). The CDR3 covers 14 residues. The CDR3 DNA is TGTGCCAGCAGGTGGGAACAGGGGGCGCTCGAGCAGTACTTC. It is translated as CASRWEQGALEQYF. Supplemented by reference TRBV5-4 and TRBJ2-7, the full variable domain reads ETGVTQSPTHLIKTRGQQVTLRCSSQSGHNTVSWYQQALGQGPQFIFQYYREEENGRGNFPPRFSGLQFPNYSSELNVNALELDDSALYLCASRWEQGALEQYFGPGTRLTVT.

The chain uses TRBV5-6 and TRBJ1-4; D might be TRBD1 (6 bases). V lost 0 bases to trimming and J lost 5 bases, with 8 bases between them. The CDR3 loop spans 14 amino acids. Germline-derived CDR1 and CDR2 are SGHDT and YYEEEE. CDR3 DNA sequence: TGTGCCAGCAGCTTGGCAGGGGAAAATGAAAAACTGTTTTTT. It is translated as CASSLAGENEKLFF.

The rearrangement links TRBV10-2 to TRBJ2-7, with unresolved D. The CDR3 runs to 13 residues. Germline lookup yields CDR1 WSHSY and CDR2 SAAADI. Trimming left V 2 bases short and J 2 bases short, with 7 bases between. The CDR3 nucleotides are TGCGCCAGCAGTGAGGCGGATACCTACGAGCAGTACTTC. Protein product: CASSEADTYEQYF.

This sequence joins TRBV10-3 and TRBJ2-7, with 14 nucleotides matching TRBD2. CDR1 is ENHRY, CDR2 SYGVKD, per germline. The CDR3 covers 15 residues. With 6 bases clipped from V and 0 bases from J, the junction kept 1 base outside the gene matches. The CDR3 region is CAIRGTSGSSYEQYF. Here the CDR3 DNA reads TGTGCCATCAGGGGGACTAGCGGGAGCTCCTACGAGCAGTACTTC.

The chain couples TRBV6-1 to TRBJ2-7; D remains ambiguous. The CDR3 is 14 amino acids. V shed 6 bases and J shed 2 bases, with 14 bases lying between them. CDR1 is MNHNS, CDR2 SASEGT, per germline. In DNA, the CDR3 is TGTGCCAGCAGAACTGCCGTTCGAGCCTACGAGCAGTACTTC. The encoded protein is CASRTAVRAYEQYF.

The table lists this clone with a few counts. The chain couples TRBV2 to TRBJ2-7; tentative D call: TRBD2 (5 bases). Trimming left V 5 bases short and J 2 bases short, with 16 bases between. CDR1 and CDR2 (germline): SNHLY, FYNNEI. CDR3 length equals 15 residues. CDR3 residues: CASSWVSGRAYEQYF. The CDR3 nucleotides read TGTGCCAGCAGTTGGGTCTCGGGAAGGGCCTACGAGCAGTACTTC.

The chain recombines TRBV21-1 with TRBJ2-4; the tabulated D call, TRBD2, remains unverified against the DNA. TRBV21-1 constitutes a pseudogene. The CDR3 runs to 11 residues. The CDR3, as DNA: TGTGCGGAAACTAGATTCGGCATTCAGTACTTC. Amino acid sequence: CAETRFGIQYF.

The sample holds a few counts of this clone. The genes are TRBV28 and TRBJ2-1; possibly TRBD2 for D (5 bases). Germline assignment: CDR1 MDHEN and CDR2 SYDVKM. The CDR3 consists of 14 residues. Between the trimmed V and J ends, which lost 7 bases and 9 bases, there was a span of 19 bases. The CDR3 loop is CASILSSGFGEQFF. For the CDR3, the DNA is TGTGCCAGCATCCTCTCTTCGGGGTTTGGTGAGCAGTTCTTC.

This sequence joins TRBV5-4 and TRBJ2-6; D remains ambiguous. CDR1 and CDR2 from the germline V gene are SGHNT and YYREEE (reference sequence). This CDR3 is 15 amino acids long. V was cut by 1 base and J by 0 bases, with 5 bases left in between. In DNA, the CDR3 is TGTGCCAGCAGCTTGATGAGCTCTGGGGCCAACGTCCTGACTTTC. Its protein product is CASSLMSSGANVLTF.

The table lists this clone with many counts. Additional DNA sequences in this sample encode the identical CDR3. The J gene is TRBJ1-4, the V gene TRBV4-1, with TRBD1 matching over 9 bases. Germline lookup yields CDR1 MGHRA and CDR2 YSYEKL. The CDR3 length is 14 residues. J was trimmed by 6 bases and V by 1 base; bases with no gene match: 0. The chain's CDR3 is CASSQGTGDEKLFF. The CDR3 coding sequence is TGCGCCAGCAGCCAAGGGACAGGGGATGAAAAACTGTTTTTT.

The chain joins TRBV21-1 to TRBJ2-3; the D call TRBD1 from the table was never checked on the DNA. TRBV21-1 constitutes a pseudogene. The CDR3 consists of 17 residues. Here the CDR3 reads CASSNTEGDRVTDTQYF. In DNA form, the CDR3 reads TGTGCCAGCAGCAATACCGAGGGGGACCGAGTTACAGATACGCAGTATTTT.

The chain has TRBV7-9 and TRBJ2-3; 13 positions match TRBD2. V lost 5 bases, J lost 5 bases, and 10 bases stayed unmatched. This CDR3 is 17 amino acids long. The germline V gene has CDR1 SEHNR and CDR2 FQNEAQ (reference sequence). CDR3 in DNA: TGTGCCAGCAGCACCCAACTAGCGGGAGGGCCCGGAGATACGCAGTATTTT. Translating it yields CASSTQLAGGPGDTQYF. The variable domain in full, completed from reference TRBV7-9 and TRBJ2-3, reads DTGVSQNPRHKITKRGQNVTFRCDPISEHNRLYWYRQTLGQGPEFLTYFQNEAQLEKSRLLSDRFSAERPKGSFSTLEIQRTEQGDSAMYLCASSTQLAGGPGDTQYFGPGTRLTVL.

This clone was seen ten or more times. The chain joins TRBV4-2 to TRBJ2-2; D may be TRBD2 (6 bases). CDR1 LGHNA and CDR2 YNFKEQ come from the germline V gene. Trimming pared 0 bases from V and 6 bases from J, leaving 11 bases between. This CDR3 is 15 amino acids long. CDR3 amino acids: CASSQDWGEAGELFF. Here the CDR3 DNA reads TGTGCCAGCAGCCAAGACTGGGGGGAGGCCGGGGAGCTGTTTTTT.

The rearrangement uses TRBV28 and TRBJ2-1; 8 bases are shared with TRBD1. The CDR3 is 17 amino acids. V was pared by 3 bases and J by 7 bases, with 14 bases of the junction left unmatched. From germline, CDR1 is MDHEN and CDR2 SYDVKM. This CDR3 is CASSFSHQGADRNEQFF. CDR3 bases: TGTGCCAGCAGTTTCTCTCATCAGGGGGCAGATAGGAATGAGCAGTTCTTC.

The rearrangement joins TRBV5-4 to TRBJ1-2; 9 bases are a match to TRBD1. The germline V gene has CDR1 SGHNT and CDR2 YYREEE (reference sequence). The length of the CDR3 is 14 residues. V lost 3 bases and J lost 8; bases outside the gene matches: 8. The CDR3, as DNA: TGTGCCAGCAGCTCCGGGACAGGGTATTTGGGCTACACCTTC. The encoded protein is CASSSGTGYLGYTF.

The chain joins TRBV6-1 to TRBJ2-7; 7 positions match TRBD1. This CDR3 is 15 amino acids long. The V gene's germline CDR1 is MNHNS and CDR2 SASEGT. The J segment lost 1 base and the V segment lost 4 bases, leaving 7 bases of the junction unmatched. The CDR3 here is CASSGPGTESYEQYF. The CDR3 DNA reads TGTGCCAGCAGTGGCCCCGGGACAGAATCCTACGAGCAGTACTTC.

The rearrangement links TRBV2 to TRBJ1-5, with D possibly TRBD1 on 5 matching bases. The CDR3 extends over 18 amino acids. The V and J ends lost 2 bases and 0 bases respectively, with 17 bases between them. Germline CDR1 SNHLY, CDR2 FYNNEI. CDR3 coding DNA: TGTGCCAGCAGTGAAAGGGGCGCAGGGTGGGATAGCAATCAGCCCCAGCATTTT. It is translated as CASSERGAGWDSNQPQHF.

The chain links TRBV18 to TRBJ1-1; 9 positions match TRBD1. CDR1 is KGHSH and CDR2 is LQKENI in the germline V gene. CDR3 size: 17 residues. Trimming cost V 6 bases and J 3 bases; bases outside gene matches: 14. CDR3 DNA: TGTGCCAGCTCTCCCGGGACAGGGTCAGGGGTGGACACTGAAGCTTTCTTT. It encodes CASSPGTGSGVDTEAFF.

The chain has TRBV30 and TRBJ1-1, with D perhaps matching TRBD1 (5 bases). V lost 2 bases and J 6 bases, leaving 19 bases between the germline ends. CDR3 length: 15 residues. Germline V gene data show CDR1 as GTSNPN and CDR2 as SVGIG (reference sequence). CDR3 DNA: TGTGCCTGGAGTCGACGGCGGGACCACCTTGCTGAAGCTTTCTTT. It translates to CAWSRRRDHLAEAFF.

The CDR3 bases are TGTGCCAGCAGCTATACTAGCGGGTACGAGCAGTACTTC. Its protein product is CASSYTSGYEQYF. The genes are TRBV11-2 and TRBJ2-7, with 9 nucleotides matching TRBD2. In germline, CDR1 is SGHAT, CDR2 FQNNGV. The CDR3 length is 13 residues. The V and J ends lost 4 bases and 4 bases, in that order; junction bases with no gene match: 2.